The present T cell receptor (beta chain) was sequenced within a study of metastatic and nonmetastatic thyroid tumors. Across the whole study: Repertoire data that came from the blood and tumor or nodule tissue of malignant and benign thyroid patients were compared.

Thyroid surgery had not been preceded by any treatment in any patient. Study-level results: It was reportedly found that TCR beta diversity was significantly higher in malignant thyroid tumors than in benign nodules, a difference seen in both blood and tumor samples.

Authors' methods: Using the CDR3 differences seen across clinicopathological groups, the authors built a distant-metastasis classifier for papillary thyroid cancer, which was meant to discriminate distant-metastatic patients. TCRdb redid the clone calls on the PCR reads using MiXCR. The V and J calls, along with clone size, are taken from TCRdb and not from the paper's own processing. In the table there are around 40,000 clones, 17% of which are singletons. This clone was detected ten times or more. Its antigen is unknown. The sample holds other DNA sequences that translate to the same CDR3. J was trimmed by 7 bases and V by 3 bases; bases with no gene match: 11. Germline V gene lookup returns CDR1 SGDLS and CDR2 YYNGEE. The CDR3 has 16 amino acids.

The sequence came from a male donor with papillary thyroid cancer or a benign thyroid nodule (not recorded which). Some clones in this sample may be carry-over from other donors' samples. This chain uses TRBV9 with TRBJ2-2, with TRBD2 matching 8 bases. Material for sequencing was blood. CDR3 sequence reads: CASSEPGLGTDGELFF. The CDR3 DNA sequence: TGTGCCAGCAGCGAACCGGGACTAGGGACCGACGGGGAGCTGTTTTTT.